A single sample gave rise to the 9 T cell receptor beta chains below, sequenced in a study of shared clonotypes between healthy human individuals. Using immunoSEQ multiplex PCR, the repertoire was profiled, and TCRdb retains in-frame clones only, with some absent. The table has more than 2,000,000 clones, approximately 94% seen once. The sample consisted of naive CD4+ T cells sorted from blood. The subset is: CD45RA+ positively selected. The receptors come from a man aged 18 to 29 in good health.

The chain uses TRBV7-2 and TRBJ2-1; 9 bases line up with TRBD1. The CDR3 runs to 15 residues. V gave up 2 bases and J gave up 6 bases; unmatched junction bases: 5. Germline V gene sequence: CDR1 SGHTA, CDR2 FQGNSA. CDR3 loop: CASSLRGQGGNEQFF. CDR3 DNA sequence: TGTGCCAGCAGCTTAAGGGGACAGGGCGGCAATGAGCAGTTCTTC.

This chain joins TRBV21-1 and TRBJ1-1. TRBV21-1 is an annotated pseudogene. The CDR3 is 20 amino acids. The CDR3 bases are TGTGCCAGCAGCAAAATTAAACCTGGGAGGGAGGACAGAGTGCACACTGAAGCTTTCTTT. Its translation is CASSKIKPGREDRVHTEAFF.

The chain joins TRBV7-8 to TRBJ2-2, with 8 bases fitting TRBD1. The germline gives CDR1 SGHVS, CDR2 FQNEAQ. This CDR3 region has 15 residues. Unmatched junction bases numbered 5, after V lost 5 bases and J lost 3 bases. For the CDR3, the DNA is TGTGCCAGCAGCCAGCAGGACAGGGACACCGGGGAGCTGTTTTTT. Amino acids: CASSQQDRDTGELFF.

The J gene is TRBJ1-1, the V gene TRBV7-3; TRBD1 might be the D (5 bases). The CDR3 loop spans 16 amino acids. Per germline, CDR1 SGHTA and CDR2 FQGTGA. The ends were cut back, 7 bases at V and 4 bases at J, with 22 bases in the middle. In DNA form, the CDR3 reads TGTGCCAGCAATGAAGACAGACATGAGTGGGGCACTGAAGCTTTCTTT. Residues: CASNEDRHEWGTEAFF.

The chain couples TRBV27 to TRBJ2-1; 10 bases agree with TRBD1. Germline V gives CDR1 MNHEY, CDR2 SMNVEV (reference sequence). V was pared by 6 bases and J by 4 bases, with 18 bases of the junction left unmatched. The CDR3 is 19 amino acids. The CDR3 bases are TGTGCCAGCAGCCCTTATTTGGGGGCGGGACAGGGGTTTTACAATGAGCAGTTCTTC. As protein: CASSPYLGAGQGFYNEQFF.

The chain recombines TRBV12-1 with TRBJ2-2. TRBV12-1 is annotated as a pseudogene. The length of the CDR3 is 15 residues. CDR3 protein: CASSFAEPWTGELFF. In DNA form, the CDR3 reads TGTGCCAGCAGCTTTGCGGAACCTTGGACCGGGGAGCTGTTTTTT.

Regarding this clone: The same CDR3 is also encoded by other DNA sequences in this sample. The rearrangement joins TRBV18 to TRBJ2-3; D is undetermined. V was clipped by 6 bases and J by 2 bases, with 9 bases between them. Germline CDR1 and CDR2: KGHSH and LQKENI. The CDR3 length is 13 residues. In DNA, the CDR3 is TGTGCCAGCTCCCCTAGAAACACAGATACGCAGTATTTT. Protein sequence: CASSPRNTDTQYF. Full variable domain (outside the CDR3, taken from reference TRBV18 and TRBJ2-3): NAGVMQNPRHLVRRRGQEARLRCSPMKGHSHVYWYRQLPEEGLKFMVYLQKENIIDESGMPKERFSAEFPKEGPSILRIQQVVRGDSAAYFCASSPRNTDTQYFGPGTRLTVL.

This chain joins TRBV5-1 and TRBJ1-4; the match to TRBD1 covers 9 bases. Per the germline V gene, CDR1 is SGHRS and CDR2 is YFSETQ. The CDR3 runs 16 residues. The V segment lost 0 bases and the J segment 7 bases; nucleotides outside the gene matches: 7. CDR3 amino acids: CASSLAGGQGGEKLFF. The DNA of the CDR3 is TGCGCCAGCAGCTTGGCAGGGGGACAGGGTGGTGAAAAACTGTTTTTT.

The chain combines TRBV27 with TRBJ1-1, with 7 bases matching TRBD1. J was trimmed by 6 bases and V by 10 bases; bases with no gene match: 11. Germline CDR1 is MNHEY and CDR2 is SMNVEV (reference sequence). The CDR3 contains 13 residues. CDR3 DNA sequence: TGTGCCACCAGCCACCGACAGGGTGCTGAAGCTTTCTTT. This sequence encodes CATSHRQGAEAFF.